This TCR beta chain was sequenced for a study of cytomegalovirus exposure and HLA in healthy donors. Here immunoSEQ multiplex PCR was the method, and the copy in TCRdb shows in-frame clones only, minus some. The sample includes fewer than 400,000 clones, 88% of them seen just once. The germline gives CDR1 MNHEY, CDR2 SVGAGI. This CDR3 region has 12 residues. Trimming stripped 2 bases from V and 2 bases from J, with 4 bases between. This clone was detected only once. J is TRBJ2-7 and V is TRBV6-5; no firm D call. The sample comprised PBMCs. The TCR sequence derives from a man under 40 in good health and CMV-seronegative. The CDR3 here is CASSYNTYEQYF. The DNA for the CDR3 is TGTGCCAGCAGTTACAATACCTACGAGCAGTACTTC.